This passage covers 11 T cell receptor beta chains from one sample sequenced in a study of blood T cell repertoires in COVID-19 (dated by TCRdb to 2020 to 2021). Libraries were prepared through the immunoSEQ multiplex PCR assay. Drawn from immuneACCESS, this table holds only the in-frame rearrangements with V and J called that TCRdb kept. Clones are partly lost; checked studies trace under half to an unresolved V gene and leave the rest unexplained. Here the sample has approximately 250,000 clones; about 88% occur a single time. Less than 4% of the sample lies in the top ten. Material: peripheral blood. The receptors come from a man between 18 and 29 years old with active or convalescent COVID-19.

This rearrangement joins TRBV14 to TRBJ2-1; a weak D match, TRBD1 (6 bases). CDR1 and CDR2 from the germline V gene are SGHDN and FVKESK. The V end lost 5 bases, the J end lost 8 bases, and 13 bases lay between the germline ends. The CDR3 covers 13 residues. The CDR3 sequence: CASSGNRAHEQFF. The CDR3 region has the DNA TGTGCCAGCAGCGGGAACAGGGCCCATGAGCAGTTCTTC.

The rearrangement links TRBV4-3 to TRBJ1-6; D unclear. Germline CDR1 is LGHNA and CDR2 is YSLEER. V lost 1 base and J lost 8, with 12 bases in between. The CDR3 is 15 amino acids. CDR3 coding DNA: TGCGCCAGCAGCCAAGCGATCGGGCGGGATTCACCCCTCCACTTT. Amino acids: CASSQAIGRDSPLHF.

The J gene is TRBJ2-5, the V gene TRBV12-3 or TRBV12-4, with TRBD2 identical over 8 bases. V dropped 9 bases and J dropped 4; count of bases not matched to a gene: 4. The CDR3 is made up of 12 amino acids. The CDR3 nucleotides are TGTGCCAGTAAGCGGGAGTCAGAGACCCAGTACTTC. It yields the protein CASKRESETQYF.

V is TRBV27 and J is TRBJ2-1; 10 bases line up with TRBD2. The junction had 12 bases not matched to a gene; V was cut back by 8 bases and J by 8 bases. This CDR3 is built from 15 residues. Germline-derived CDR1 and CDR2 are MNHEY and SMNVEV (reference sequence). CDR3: CASYTERGGLDEQFF. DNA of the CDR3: TGTGCCAGCTATACCGAGCGGGGGGGACTCGATGAGCAGTTCTTC.

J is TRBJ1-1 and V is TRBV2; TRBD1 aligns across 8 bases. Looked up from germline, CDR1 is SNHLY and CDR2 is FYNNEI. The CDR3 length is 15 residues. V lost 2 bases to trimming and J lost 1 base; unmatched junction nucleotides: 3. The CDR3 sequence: CASSESGQGNTEAFF. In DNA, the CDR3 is TGTGCCAGCAGTGAATCCGGACAGGGGAACACTGAAGCTTTCTTT. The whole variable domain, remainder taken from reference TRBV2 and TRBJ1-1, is EPEVTQTPSHQVTQMGQEVILRCVPISNHLYFYWYRQILGQKVEFLVSFYNNEISEKSEIFDDQFSVERPDGSNFTLKIRSTKLEDSAMYFCASSESGQGNTEAFFGQGTRLTVV.

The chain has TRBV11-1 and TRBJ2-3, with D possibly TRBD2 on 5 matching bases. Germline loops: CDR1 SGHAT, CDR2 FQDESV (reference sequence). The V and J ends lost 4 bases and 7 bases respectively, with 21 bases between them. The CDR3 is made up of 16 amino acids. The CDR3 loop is CASSSGREDWRYTQYF. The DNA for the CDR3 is TGTGCCAGCAGCTCAGGACGTGAGGACTGGAGATATACGCAGTATTTT.

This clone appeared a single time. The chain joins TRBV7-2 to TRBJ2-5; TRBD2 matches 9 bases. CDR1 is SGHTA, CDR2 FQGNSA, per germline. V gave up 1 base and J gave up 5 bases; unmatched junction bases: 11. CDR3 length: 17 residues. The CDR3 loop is CASSLGLGAGGLETQYF. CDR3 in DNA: TGTGCCAGCAGCTTAGGCTTAGGGGCGGGAGGGTTGGAGACCCAGTACTTC.

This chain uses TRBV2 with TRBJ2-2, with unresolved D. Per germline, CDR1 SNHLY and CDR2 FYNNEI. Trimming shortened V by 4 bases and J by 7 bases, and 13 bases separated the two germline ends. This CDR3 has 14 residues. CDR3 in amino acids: CASSVGGPGGELFF. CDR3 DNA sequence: TGTGCCAGCAGTGTCGGTGGCCCGGGCGGGGAGCTGTTTTTT.

CDR3 nucleotide sequence: TGCAGCGTTGAAGATGTGCGGGGTGAGGGAGGTCTTCAAGGCTACACCTTC. The encoded protein is CSVEDVRGEGGLQGYTF. The rearrangement uses TRBV29-1 and TRBJ1-2, with D unclear. Germline V gene lookup returns CDR1 SQVTM and CDR2 ANQGSEA. Trimming stripped 0 bases from V and 8 bases from J, with 25 bases between. The CDR3 runs to 17 residues.

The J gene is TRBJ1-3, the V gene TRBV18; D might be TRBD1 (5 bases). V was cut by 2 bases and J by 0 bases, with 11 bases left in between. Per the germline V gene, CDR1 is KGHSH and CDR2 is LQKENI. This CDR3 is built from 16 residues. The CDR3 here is CASSPKTAISGNTIYF. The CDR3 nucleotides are TGTGCCAGCTCACCAAAGACAGCCATCTCTGGAAACACCATATATTTT.

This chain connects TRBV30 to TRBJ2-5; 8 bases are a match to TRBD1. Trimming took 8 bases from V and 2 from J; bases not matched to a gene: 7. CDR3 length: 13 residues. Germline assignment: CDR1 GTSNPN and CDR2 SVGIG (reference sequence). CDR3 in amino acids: CAGTGSGQETQYF. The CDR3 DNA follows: TGTGCCGGGACAGGTTCGGGACAAGAGACCCAGTACTTC.